This paragraph covers one T cell receptor beta chain sequence. Its target is unknown. A multiplex PCR was run with 60 Vbeta primers and 13 Jbeta primers. Produced via immunoSEQ multiplex PCR; TCRdb's table is partial and in-frame only. This table lists tens of thousands of clones. Germline V gene sequence: CDR1 KGHSH, CDR2 LQKENI. Trimming took 3 bases from V and 5 from J; bases not matched to a gene: 15. The CDR3 totals 17 residues. The data originate from a study of cytomegalovirus exposure and HLA in healthy donors. Whole-study findings and limits: Researchers catalogued approximately 160 TCR beta chains as cytomegalovirus-associated. In a later analysis, most CMV-associated TCR beta chains appeared HLA-restricted. Within an earlier analysis, most TCR beta V segments proved productive either about 87% or about 30% of the time. Common viral pathogens seemed, in a later analysis, to connect with several of the most significant clusters.

This sequence was found in a man aged 45-60 years in good health and CMV-seropositive. This chain connects TRBV18 to TRBJ2-5; 7 bases are a match to TRBD1. Source material: PBMCs. The CDR3 DNA is TGTGCCAGCTCACCTAGACCGCGACAGGGCAATAGGGAGACCCAGTACTTC. It codes for CASSPRPRQGNRETQYF.